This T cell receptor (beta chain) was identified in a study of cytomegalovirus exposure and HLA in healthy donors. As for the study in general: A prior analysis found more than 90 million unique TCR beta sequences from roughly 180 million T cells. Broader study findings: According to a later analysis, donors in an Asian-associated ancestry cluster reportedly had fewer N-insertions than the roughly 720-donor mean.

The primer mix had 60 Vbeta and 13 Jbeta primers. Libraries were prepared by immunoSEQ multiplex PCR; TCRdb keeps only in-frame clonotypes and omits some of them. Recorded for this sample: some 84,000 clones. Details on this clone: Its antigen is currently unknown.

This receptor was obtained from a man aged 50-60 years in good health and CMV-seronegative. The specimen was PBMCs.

As DNA, the CDR3 is TGTGCCAGCAGCCCCCAACCAGGGGGTACTAACTATGGCTACACCTTC. This sequence encodes CASSPQPGGTNYGYTF. The chain carries TRBV9 and TRBJ1-2, with TRBD1 matching 7 bases. The germline gives CDR1 SGDLS, CDR2 YYNGEE. After removal of 4 bases from V and 0 bases from J, the junction contained 9 bases not matched to a gene. The CDR3 sequence is 16 residues long. The complete variable domain, with remaining parts taken from reference TRBV9 and TRBJ1-2, reads DSGVTQTPKHLITATGQRVTLRCSPRSGDLSVYWYQQSLDQGLQFLIQYYNGEERAKGNILERFSAQQFPDLHSELNLSSLELGDSALYFCASSPQPGGTNYGYTFGSGTRLTVV.